These 30 T cell receptor beta chains originate from one sample sequenced in a study of identical twins. From the 5' RACE reads, TCRdb called clonotypes with MiXCR, one entry per CDR3 protein. The sample consists of about 530,000 distinct CDR3 sequences, around 15% of them appearing once. Another study also made use of these data, one on yellow fever vaccine responses in identical twins.

The specimen was CD4+ T cells sorted from blood. The receptors stem from a woman aged 18-29 years in good health.

V is TRBV5-1 and J is TRBJ2-3, with 8 bases lining up with TRBD2. There are 17 residues in the CDR3. CDR1 SGHRS and CDR2 YFSETQ come from the germline V gene. Germline trimming cut 10 bases from V and 2 bases from J; bases unmatched to any gene: 18. Here the CDR3 DNA reads TGCGCCTCCGAAGCGGGAGCGGGCCTGAGCCCCACAGATACGCAGTATTTT. Protein product: CASEAGAGLSPTDTQYF.

Ten or more counts support this clonotype. V usage is TRBV12-3 or TRBV12-4 and J usage is TRBJ2-5; TRBD2 aligns across 9 bases. The J segment lost 5 bases and the V segment lost 7 bases, leaving 11 bases of the junction unmatched. CDR3 length equals 15 residues. Written as DNA, the CDR3 is TGTGCCAGCAACCCGGGACTAGCAGCTGGTGAGACCCAGTACTTC. Encoded protein: CASNPGLAAGETQYF.

This clonotype was recorded a few times. The J gene is TRBJ2-1, the V gene TRBV12-3 or TRBV12-4; 7 bases line up with TRBD1. The CDR3 covers 13 residues. V lost 5 bases to trimming and J lost 5 bases; unmatched junction nucleotides: 3. The CDR3 DNA follows: TGTGCCAGCAGTGGGGGACAGCACAATGAGCAGTTCTTC. Its protein is CASSGGQHNEQFF.

This chain joins TRBV7-2 and TRBJ2-7; possibly TRBD2 for D (6 bases). Germline lookup yields CDR1 SGHTA and CDR2 FQGNSA. The CDR3 is 15 amino acids. V gave up 5 bases and J gave up 0 bases, with 14 bases separating them. The CDR3 spells CASSRSGYSSYEQYV. The CDR3 bases are TGTGCCAGCAGCAGAAGCGGGTACAGCTCCTACGAGCAGTACGTC.

This clonotype was seen a handful of times. The V call is TRBV15, the J call TRBJ2-7; 8 nucleotides line up with TRBD2. Germline V CDR1 and CDR2: LNHNV, YYDKDF (reference sequence). Unmatched junction bases numbered 4, after V lost 0 bases and J lost 0 bases. The CDR3 is made up of 16 amino acids. For the CDR3, the DNA is TGTGCCACCAGCAGAGATCCGGGGGGGAGCTCCTACGAGCAGTACGTC. It translates to CATSRDPGGSSYEQYV.

This chain joins TRBV28 and TRBJ2-1; 7 bases map to TRBD2. Germline loops: CDR1 MDHEN, CDR2 SYDVKM. The CDR3 spans 14 residues. V trimming: 5 bases; J trimming: 7 bases; junction bases outside the gene matches: 8. DNA for the CDR3: TGTGCCAGCAGTCAATGGGGGGGACCGAATGAGCAGTTCTTC. This encodes CASSQWGGPNEQFF.

The J gene is TRBJ2-7, the V gene TRBV10-1, with 13 bases matching TRBD2. The CDR3 is made up of 18 amino acids. Unmatched junction bases numbered 20, after V lost 8 bases and J lost 7 bases. Germline CDR1 and CDR2: WNHNN and SYGVQD (reference sequence). The CDR3 DNA is TGCGCCAGCGTCCCGGGACTAGCGGGATCTGCCGGTATGTGGGAGCAGTACTTC. It encodes CASVPGLAGSAGMWEQYF.

The chain carries TRBV7-9 and TRBJ2-1, with a possible D match to TRBD2 (5 bases). CDR3 length equals 17 residues. V gave up 1 base and J gave up 3 bases, with 16 bases separating them. CDR1 SEHNR and CDR2 FQNEAQ come from the germline V gene (reference sequence). CDR3 amino acids: CASSLGKGQRSYNEQFF. The CDR3 DNA reads TGTGCCAGCAGCTTAGGCAAGGGCCAGCGGAGCTACAATGAGCAGTTCTTC.

In regard to this clonotype: A read error may produce the germline difference seen at one junction end. This chain joins TRBV6-5 and TRBJ1-6, with D possibly matching TRBD1 (5 bases). Germline lookup yields CDR1 MNHEY and CDR2 SVGAGI. This CDR3 spans 15 amino acids. The CDR3 is CASSDSTANNSPLHF. CDR3 in DNA: TGTGCCAGCAGTGACTCGACAGCGAATAATTCACCCCTCCACTTT.

This clonotype turned up a few times. The chain combines TRBV20-1 with TRBJ2-3; 8 positions match TRBD2. V trimming: 3 bases; J trimming: 2 bases; junction bases outside the gene matches: 10. The CDR3 has 16 amino acids. Germline values: CDR1 DFQATT, CDR2 SNEGSKA (reference sequence). The CDR3 coding sequence is TGCAGTGCTAGTGACCCACTAGCGGTAGACACAGATACGCAGTATTTT. Translating gives CSASDPLAVDTDTQYF.

V and J are TRBV20-1 and TRBJ2-2; D perhaps matches TRBD2 (7 bases). The length of the CDR3 is 14 residues. The V gene lost 4 bases and the J gene lost 1 base, with 10 bases spanning the gap. Germline CDR1 reads DFQATT; CDR2 reads SNEGSKA (reference sequence). CDR3 amino acids: CSAKRGGNTGELFF. The CDR3 nucleotides are TGCAGTGCTAAGAGGGGGGGGAACACCGGGGAGCTGTTTTTT.

This clonotype was observed a few times. The chain couples TRBV7-2 to TRBJ2-5, with 7 bases that match TRBD2. The length of the CDR3 is 13 residues. V was pared by 5 bases and J by 5 bases, with 5 bases of the junction left unmatched. Germline CDR1 is SGHTA and CDR2 is FQGNSA. The CDR3 coding sequence is TGTGCCAGCAGCCCAGGGAGGGTGGAGACCCAGTACTTC. It encodes CASSPGRVETQYF.

This clonotype was detected only a few times. The rearrangement links TRBV12-3 or TRBV12-4 to TRBJ2-1; a weak D match, TRBD2 (5 bases). This CDR3 region has 14 residues. V was clipped by 10 bases and J by 5 bases, with 18 bases between them. Here the CDR3 DNA reads TGTGCCACCCTCAAATGGGGAGCAAACAATGAGCAGTTCTTC. Protein product: CATLKWGANNEQFF.

This clonotype has more than one count but fewer than ten. The chain has TRBV10-3 and TRBJ2-3; TRBD1 agrees at 10 bases. The CDR3 contains 16 residues. The trim removed 10 bases at V and 3 bases at J, leaving 13 bases unmatched. The germline V gene has CDR1 ENHRY and CDR2 SYGVKD. The DNA for the CDR3 is TGTGCCACCCAGCCCTCGACAGGGGGCGGAACAGATACGCAGTATTTT. It encodes CATQPSTGGGTDTQYF.

The table lists this clonotype with a few counts. The V and J genes are TRBV20-1 and TRBJ2-7, with TRBD2 matching 7 bases. CDR3 length equals 12 residues. Germline V lookup: CDR1 DFQATT, CDR2 SNEGSKA (reference sequence). J lost 1 base, V lost 6 bases, and 3 bases had no gene match. CDR3 sequence: CSAPGLSYEQYV. In DNA, the CDR3 is TGCAGTGCCCCGGGACTATCCTACGAGCAGTACGTC.

The V call is TRBV10-2, the J call TRBJ1-6; no firm D call. The CDR3 consists of 13 residues. V was pared by 9 bases and J by 11 bases, with 17 bases between. CDR1 WSHSY and CDR2 SAAADI come from the germline V gene. For the CDR3, the DNA is TGCGCCAGTCAGGATACGGGGTACCCACCCCTCCACTTT. It specifies CASQDTGYPPLHF.

A few counts support this clonotype. The chain is built from TRBV9 and TRBJ2-1, with TRBD2 matching 10 bases. Germline CDR1 SGDLS, CDR2 YYNGEE. CDR3 length equals 14 residues. J was trimmed by 3 bases and V by 6 bases; bases with no gene match: 3. CDR3 sequence reads: CASNPSGGYNEQFF. The CDR3 DNA reads as TGTGCCAGCAACCCTAGCGGGGGCTACAATGAGCAGTTCTTC.

The chain has TRBV20-1 and TRBJ2-1; 7 nucleotides match TRBD2. Germline V gene data show CDR1 as DFQATT and CDR2 as SNEGSKA (reference sequence). V trimming: 1 base; J trimming: 7 bases; junction bases outside the gene matches: 10. This CDR3 region has 15 residues. The CDR3 region is CSARVGGGPGNEQFF. The CDR3 nucleotides read TGCAGTGCTAGAGTTGGGGGAGGGCCGGGAAATGAGCAGTTCTTC.

The chain employs TRBV6-5 and TRBJ1-1; D gene ambiguous. This CDR3 contains 14 residues. Trimming removed 2 bases from V and 0 bases from J, with 7 bases in between. Germline CDR1 reads MNHEY; CDR2 reads SVGAGI. The CDR3 protein is CASSYDRVNTEAFF. The CDR3 DNA reads TGTGCCAGCAGTTACGATAGGGTGAACACTGAAGCTTTCTTT.

This chain joins TRBV5-8 and TRBJ2-2, with no clear D. CDR3 length equals 15 residues. Germline V lookup: CDR1 SGHTS, CDR2 YDEGEE. Trimming pared 5 bases from V and 0 bases from J, leaving 11 bases between. This CDR3 is CASRPRNTNTGELFF. CDR3 DNA: TGTGCCAGCAGACCGCGGAATACGAACACCGGGGAGCTGTTTTTT.

There are a few counts of this clonotype. The rearrangement uses TRBV11-2 and TRBJ2-1, with 12 bases fitting TRBD2. The CDR3 is 17 residues long. With 3 bases clipped from V and 0 bases from J, the junction kept 3 bases outside the gene matches. The germline V gene encodes CDR1 SGHAT and CDR2 FQNNGV. This chain's CDR3 is CASSLTSGSVSYNEQFF. DNA of the CDR3: TGTGCCAGCAGCTTGACTAGCGGGAGTGTCTCCTACAATGAGCAGTTCTTC.

The chain carries TRBV11-1 and TRBJ2-3, with TRBD2 matching over 15 bases. J gave up 4 bases and V 5 bases, and 7 bases lay outside the gene matches. The CDR3 consists of 17 residues. The germline gives CDR1 SGHAT, CDR2 FQDESV (reference sequence). CDR3 in DNA: TGTGCCAGCAGCCCGCCGGGACTAGCGGGAGGAGCAGATACGCAGTATTTT. Its translation is CASSPPGLAGGADTQYF.

This clonotype was counted a few times. V and J are TRBV28 and TRBJ1-1; TRBD1 might be the D (5 bases). The CDR3 spans 13 residues. Germline values: CDR1 MDHEN, CDR2 SYDVKM. Trimming took off 8 bases at V and 5 bases at J, with 15 bases between the two ends. The DNA for the CDR3 is TGTGCCAGCGCGAGGGGAACGTGGACTGAAGCTTTCTTT. Its translation is CASARGTWTEAFF.

This clonotype was observed once. V and J are TRBV7-2 and TRBJ2-1; 9 nucleotides align to TRBD2. Germline V gene sequence: CDR1 SGHTA, CDR2 FQGNSA. Trimming at V came to 7 bases and at J to 1 base, leaving 5 bases not matched to a gene. The CDR3 runs to 15 residues. The CDR3 loop reads CASTQLAGSYNEQFF. Here the CDR3 DNA reads TGTGCCAGCACCCAGCTAGCGGGGTCCTACAATGAGCAGTTCTTC.

This clonotype occurred a few times. V and J are TRBV28 and TRBJ2-1, with D perhaps being TRBD1 or TRBD2 (5 bases each). Trimming took off 2 bases at V and 6 bases at J, with 14 bases between the two ends. Germline V gene lookup returns CDR1 MDHEN and CDR2 SYDVKM. The CDR3 runs to 15 residues. The CDR3 DNA is TGTGCCAGCAGTTTAGGGGCGGGCCCCACCAATGAGCAGTTCTTC. Its translation is CASSLGAGPTNEQFF.

The rearrangement uses TRBV4-1 and TRBJ1-5, with a tentative D call TRBD1 (5 bases). Per the germline V gene, CDR1 is MGHRA and CDR2 is YSYEKL. The V gene lost 3 bases and the J gene lost 5 bases, with 14 bases spanning the gap. The CDR3 covers 15 residues. The CDR3 protein is CASSQKGTPYQPQHF. The CDR3 DNA sequence: TGCGCCAGCAGCCAGAAGGGGACGCCCTATCAGCCCCAGCATTTT.

This clonotype was picked up many times. The rearrangement links TRBV29-1 to TRBJ2-1, with TRBD1 identical over 8 bases. Trimming took 7 bases from V and 9 from J; bases not matched to a gene: 11. Per the germline V gene, CDR1 is SQVTM and CDR2 is ANQGSEA. The CDR3 consists of 13 residues. The CDR3 nucleotides are TGCAGCGCTCCAAGGACAGGGCAGGGTGAGCAGTTCTTC. Its translation: CSAPRTGQGEQFF.

This clonotype was counted between two and nine times. V is TRBV2 and J is TRBJ2-7; 16 bases line up with TRBD2. The V gene's germline CDR1 is SNHLY and CDR2 FYNNEI. The ends lost 6 bases at V and 6 bases at J; junction bases unmatched: 2. This CDR3 comprises 14 residues. The DNA of the CDR3 is TGTGCCAGCAGCGGGACTAGCGGGAGGGGCGAGCAGTACTTC. Translating gives CASSGTSGRGEQYF.

The table lists this clonotype with a few counts. The rearrangement uses TRBV7-6 and TRBJ2-5; 11 bases map to TRBD1. Germline assignment: CDR1 SGHVS and CDR2 FNYEAQ. Trimming at V came to 5 bases and at J to 2 bases, leaving 10 bases not matched to a gene. There are 17 residues in the CDR3. The CDR3 reads CASSPMDRGPKQETQYF. The CDR3, as DNA: TGTGCCAGCAGCCCGATGGACAGGGGGCCTAAACAAGAGACCCAGTACTTC.

The chain employs TRBV5-1 and TRBJ2-2; TRBD1 agrees at 7 bases. Germline loops: CDR1 SGHRS, CDR2 YFSETQ. The CDR3 consists of 15 residues. After removal of 0 bases from V and 3 bases from J, the junction contained 2 bases not matched to a gene. This CDR3 is CASSLGQGYTGELFF. CDR3 DNA sequence: TGCGCCAGCAGCTTGGGACAGGGATACACCGGGGAGCTGTTTTTT. Complete variable domain (other parts from reference TRBV5-1 and TRBJ2-2): KAGVTQTPRYLIKTRGQQVTLSCSPISGHRSVSWYQQTPGQGLQFLFEYFSETQRNKGNFPGRFSGRQFSNSRSEMNVSTLELGDSALYLCASSLGQGYTGELFFGEGSRLTVL.